This T cell receptor beta chain is from a study of blood T cell repertoires in COVID-19. Assay: immunoSEQ multiplex PCR; the TCRdb copy retains only in-frame clones and omits some. This table holds 400,000 to 550,000 clones, nearly 90% found once. Germline V CDR1 and CDR2: SQVTM, ANQGSEA. This CDR3 contains 15 residues. V shed 6 bases and J shed 2 bases, with 19 bases lying between them. Sequenced input: PBMCs or T cells enriched from blood (not recorded which). This chain connects TRBV29-1 to TRBJ2-5; TRBD2 might be the D (6 bases). The TCR originated in a woman under 30 with acute COVID-19. CDR3: CSVGLGKARQETQYF. As DNA, the CDR3 is TGCAGCGTGGGACTTGGGAAGGCAAGACAAGAGACCCAGTACTTC.